Each of the 2 T cell receptor beta chains below was sequenced from the same sample in a study of Graves' ophthalmopathy and Graves' hyperthyroidism. The TCR beta CDR3 regions underwent amplification from RNA transcripts. Following a first-round RT-PCR that used HTBI primers, a second-round multiplex PCR was carried out. Via MiXCR, TCRdb re-called the multiplex PCR reads, giving one row per CDR3 protein. Seen here are 650,000 to 800,000 distinct CDR3 sequences, about 41% observed once, and the top ten hold 2.5% to 3.5%. Source material: peripheral blood. Receptors originate from an adult man with Graves' ophthalmopathy.

This clonotype was recorded many times. This sequence joins TRBV7-2 and TRBJ1-5; no clear D gene. Germline values: CDR1 SGHTA, CDR2 FQGNSA. The CDR3 runs 16 residues. The ends were cut back, 3 bases at V and 7 bases at J, with 19 bases in the middle. CDR3 region: CASSLNEPEDGQPQHF. Written as DNA, the CDR3 is TGTGCCAGCAGCTTGAACGAGCCAGAAGATGGGCAGCCCCAGCATTTT.

The chain couples TRBV7-8 to TRBJ1-5; D unclear. Germline lookup yields CDR1 SGHVS and CDR2 FQNEAQ. The CDR3 is 15 residues long. The V gene lost 6 bases and the J gene lost 1 base, with 13 bases spanning the gap. For the CDR3, the DNA is TGTGCCAGCAGTTTATTCGGAGGGAGCAATCAGCCCCAGCATTTT. Protein sequence: CASSLFGGSNQPQHF.